This is a list of T cell receptor beta chains from one sample in a study of glioma-infiltrating T cells. TCRdb itself ran the multiplex PCR reads through MiXCR, one entry per CDR3 protein. The table has about 110,000 distinct CDR3 sequences, about 25% seen once; the top ten hold around 30%. Sequenced: glioma tissue, nonneoplastic brain tissue, or PBMCs (not recorded which). The receptors come from a human donor with low-grade glioma or glioblastoma, undergoing nonglioma brain surgery, or in good health (not recorded which). The CDR3 runs from the conserved cysteine through the conserved F or W. The D gene is left open where the match is weak. A clone size is listed for some rows: how often the clone was seen (once, few, many), or a class if it is expanded.

clone size	V gene	D gene	J gene	CDR3 DNA	CDR3 protein
few	TRBV14	-	TRBJ1-1	TGTGCCAGCAGCCAGCTGGGGGGGGTTAAAACTGGAGCTTTCTTT	CASSQLGGVKTGAFF
-	TRBV18	-	TRBJ1-1	TGTGCCAGCTTCTCCGGGACGGTGGACACTGAAGCTTTCTTT	CASFSGTVDTEAFF
many	TRBV29-1	-	TRBJ1-5	TGCAGCGTGGGGTCGGGCAATCAGCCCCAGCATTTT	CSVGSGNQPQHF
-	TRBV2	-	TRBJ2-7	TGTGCCAGCAACGGGGACAACTGCTACGAGCAGTACTTC	CASNGDNCYEQYF
few	TRBV5-4	-	TRBJ2-2	TGTGCCAGCAGCCCTGGACTCCCGAACACCGGGGAGTTGTTTTTT	CASSPGLPNTGELFF
few	TRBV3-1	TRBD2	TRBJ2-3	TGTGCCAGCAGCCCGGGACTAGCGGGAGGGGGCACGCAGTGGTATTTT	CASSPGLAGGGTQWYF
-	TRBV28	-	TRBJ2-1	TGTGCTAGCGGTCGCCCTCTAAGACACAATGAGCAGTTCTTC	CASGRPLRHNEQFF
many	TRBV27	-	TRBJ1-5	TGTGCCAGCAGTTTCGATCGCAATCAGCCCCAGCATTTT	CASSFDRNQPQHF
many	TRBV19	-	TRBJ1-1	TGTGCCAGTAGTATTCGGGGCAGGGGGAACACTGAAGCTTTCTTT	CASSIRGRGNTEAFF
many	TRBV6-1	-	TRBJ2-5	TGTGCCAGCAGTACAGGACCTCGGGGGAGTGAGACCCAGTACTTC	CASSTGPRGSETQYF
-	TRBV29-1	-	TRBJ2-2	TGCGGCGTTATAAGGGGGAACACCGGGGAGCTGTTTTTT	CGVIRGNTGELFF
few	TRBV7-2	TRBD2	TRBJ2-3	TGTGCCAGCGGACGTCAGGGGGGGAGCGGGGGGGCACCTGATACGCAGTATTTT	CASGRQGGSGGAPDTQYF
-	TRBV20-1	TRBD2	TRBJ2-1	TGCAGTGCTAGAGACTCTGTAGAAGCGGGGGGCCTAAGCTCCTACAATGAGCAGTTCTTC	CSARDSVEAGGLSSYNEQFF
many	TRBV29-1	TRBD2	TRBJ2-1	TGCAGCGTCCGCCTACTAGCGGGGAGTGGGAATGAGCAGTTCTTC	CSVRLLAGSGNEQFF
many	TRBV9	TRBD1	TRBJ2-1	TGTGCCAGCAGCATCGGACAGGGGACAGGGGGGGGATACAATGAGCAGTTCTTC	CASSIGQGTGGGYNEQFF
many	TRBV4-3	-	TRBJ2-3	TGCGCCAGCAGCCAAGAACCCACGGCTAGCGGCACAGATACGCAGTATTTT	CASSQEPTASGTDTQYF
many	TRBV28	-	TRBJ1-2	TGTGCCAGCAGGGTAGGGGGGGCAGAAGTTAAGTATGGCTACACCTTC	CASRVGGAEVKYGYTF
many	TRBV12-3/TRBV12-4	-	TRBJ2-1	TGTGCCAGCAGTCTAGGAGCAGCAGGAGGTGAGCAGTTCTTC	CASSLGAAGGEQFF
many	TRBV5-4	TRBD1	TRBJ2-6	TGTGCCAGCATAGAAAGGGGGCGAGGGGCCAACGTCCTGACTTTC	CASIERGRGANVLTF
-	TRBV27	TRBD2	TRBJ2-7	TGTGAAAGCAGTTCACCGGGACTAGCGGGAGCTTCCTACGAGCAGTACTTC	CESSSPGLAGASYEQYF
many	TRBV29-1	TRBD1	TRBJ1-2	TGCAGCGTCTACGGGACAGGGAGCAACTATGGCTACACCTTC	CSVYGTGSNYGYTF
many	TRBV7-9	-	TRBJ2-5	TGTGCCAGCAGCCACGAGGGGCTAAGGGGTTCCCAAGAGACCCAGTACTTC	CASSHEGLRGSQETQYF
many	TRBV19	TRBD1	TRBJ2-1	TGTGCCAGTAGTATTCGACCCTACAGGGGTACGTACCTCGATGAGCAGTTCTTC	CASSIRPYRGTYLDEQFF
many	TRBV27	-	TRBJ2-3	TGTGCCAGCAGTTCCCCGGGCCCGGCAACAGATACGCAGTATTTT	CASSSPGPATDTQYF
-	TRBV13	TRBD1	TRBJ1-2	TGTGCCAGCAGCTTAGGCCGGAACAGGGGGTACTACACCTTC	CASSLGRNRGYYTF
few	TRBV7-9	-	TRBJ2-7	TGTGCCAGCAGCCATAGTGGGACGGGTGAGCAGTACTTC	CASSHSGTGEQYF
many	TRBV29-1	TRBD1	TRBJ2-1	TGCAGCGTCGGTTCTTTGGACAGGGGGCGCCCTAATGAGCAGTTCTTC	CSVGSLDRGRPNEQFF
-	TRBV12-2	-	TRBJ2-1	TGTGCAAGTCGCTTAGGGTCGAGCTCCTACAATGAGCAGTTCTTC	CASRLGSSSYNEQFF
-	TRBV6-1	TRBD2	TRBJ2-7	TGTGCCAGGAAGCAGCGGGAGTCTAGGTACGAGCAGTACTTC	CARKQRESRYEQYF
many	TRBV29-1	-	TRBJ1-3	TGCAGCGTGCCTTATAAAGGAAACACCATATATTTT	CSVPYKGNTIYF
many	TRBV27	TRBD2	TRBJ2-7	TGTGCCAGCGGGTACCTCGGACTAGCGGGAGATTTGGCCTACGAGCAGTACTTC	CASGYLGLAGDLAYEQYF
many	TRBV27	-	TRBJ2-5	TGTGCCAGCAGCTCATTCTCTTGGGAGACCCAGTACTTC	CASSSFSWETQYF
-	TRBV11-3	-	TRBJ2-5	TGTGCCAGCAGCTTATCTGAAGTGACAGAGACCCAGTACTTC	CASSLSEVTETQYF
many	TRBV5-1	-	TRBJ2-3	TGCGCCAGCAGCTGGGGAACCTCAGGAGATACGCAGTATTTT	CASSWGTSGDTQYF
-	TRBV19	-	TRBJ1-5	TGTGCCAGTAAGCCGAGTTCCGGTCTTCTGAGCCGCAATCAGCCCCAGCATTTT	CASKPSSGLLSRNQPQHF
many	TRBV6-1	-	TRBJ2-7	TGTGCCAGCAGTGACCAGGTGGGGGGAGTCTACGAGCAGTACTTC	CASSDQVGGVYEQYF
many	TRBV7-9	-	TRBJ2-7	TGTGCCAGCAGCTTCGGAGCTCACAGGGAAACCTACGAGCAGTACTTC	CASSFGAHRETYEQYF
many	TRBV7-9	-	TRBJ1-5	TGTGCCAGCAGCCCTCTCCCCGGGGCCCGCAATCAGCCCCAGCATTTT	CASSPLPGARNQPQHF
-	TRBV7-9	TRBD1	TRBJ2-7	TGTGCCAGCAGCTTAGGACAGGGGGGGACCTACGAGCAGTACTTC	CASSLGQGGTYEQYF
many	TRBV29-1	-	TRBJ2-3	TGCAGCACAAGCACAGATACGCAGTATTTT	CSTSTDTQYF
many	TRBV20-1	TRBD1	TRBJ1-2	TGCAGTGTCTTAGGCAACAGGGGACCGGCTAACTATGGCTACACCTTC	CSVLGNRGPANYGYTF
few	TRBV29-1	TRBD1	TRBJ2-7	TGCAGCGCTGGGACAGCCTCCTACGAGCAGTACTTC	CSAGTASYEQYF
few	TRBV12-3/TRBV12-4	TRBD2	TRBJ2-1	TGTGCCAGCAGTTCGAGCGGGAGAGGCTACAATGAGCAGTTCTTC	CASSSSGRGYNEQFF
many	TRBV7-9	-	TRBJ2-2	TGTGCCAGCAGCCCTGTCGGGGAGCTGTTTTTT	CASSPVGELFF
many	TRBV29-1	-	TRBJ1-2	TGCAGCGTAGCACAGACCGTCTCGGGCTACACCTTC	CSVAQTVSGYTF
many	TRBV20-1	TRBD2	TRBJ2-1	TGCAGTGCTAGAGTTAGGGTCCGGACTAGCGGCTATGAGCAGTTCTTC	CSARVRVRTSGYEQFF
many	TRBV10-3	-	TRBJ1-1	TGTGCCTCTTCCAAAGGGGACACTGAAGCTTTCTTT	CASSKGDTEAFF
-	TRBV9	TRBD2	TRBJ2-1	TGTGCCAGCAGCGTAGGAGGACTAGCGTACAATGAGCAGTTCTTC	CASSVGGLAYNEQFF
-	TRBV5-5	-	TRBJ1-2	TGTGCCAGCAGCTTGGTCGCGGGGCCATATGGTGGCTACACCTTC	CASSLVAGPYGGYTF
many	TRBV7-2	TRBD1	TRBJ1-6	TGTGCCAGCAGCTTAGCGCGGACAGGGGGCATTTCACCCCTCCACTTT	CASSLARTGGISPLHF
-	TRBV5-4	-	TRBJ1-5	TGTGCCAGCAGCTGGGTCAGTCAGCCCCAGCATTTT	CASSWVSQPQHF
-	TRBV18	TRBD2	TRBJ2-1	TGTGCCAGCTCACGTCAGCGGGAGGAGCAGTTCTTC	CASSRQREEQFF
-	TRBV6-5	TRBD1	TRBJ2-7	TGTGCCAGCAGTTACTCGATGGCTGGACAGGGGTTTTCCTACGAGCAGTACTTC	CASSYSMAGQGFSYEQYF
-	TRBV10-3	TRBD1	TRBJ2-5	TGTGCCAGCAGTTACTCAGGGGGCCAGAAAGAGACCCAGTACTTC	CASSYSGGQKETQYF
many	TRBV28	TRBD1	TRBJ1-1	TGTGCCAGCAGATCGACAGGGTCTGAAGCTTTCTTT	CASRSTGSEAFF
-	TRBV29-1	-	TRBJ1-4	TGCAGCGTTGAGGTTGATGAGGGAGCAACTAATGAAAAACTGTTTTTT	CSVEVDEGATNEKLFF
many	TRBV28	-	TRBJ1-5	TGTGCCAGCAGTTTGGGCAGCCATAGCAATCAGCCCCAGCATTTT	CASSLGSHSNQPQHF
many	TRBV7-2	-	TRBJ1-5	TGTGCCAGCAGCCCGACAGGCTATAGCAATCAGCCCCAGCATTTT	CASSPTGYSNQPQHF
many	TRBV29-1	-	TRBJ2-1	TGCAGCGTTGAGGGAGGCCGGGAAGACAATGAGCAGTTCTTC	CSVEGGREDNEQFF
-	TRBV11-3	-	TRBJ1-5	TGTGCCAGCAGCTTAGTCATCAGTTGGGGTTCGGACAGCAATCAGCCCCAGCATTTT	CASSLVISWGSDSNQPQHF